This note documents a single T cell receptor beta chain sequence. The assay was immunoSEQ multiplex PCR, and TCRdb's table has in-frame clones only and misses some. The table includes roughly 6,900 clones, roughly 85% detected once. The data are from a study of control samples from healthy donors and cancer patients. The CDR3 is made up of 13 amino acids. The V gene's germline CDR1 is SEHNR and CDR2 FQNEAQ (reference sequence). V lost 3 bases and J 4 bases, leaving 7 bases between the germline ends. Input material: PBMCs. This chain connects TRBV7-9 to TRBJ1-3; the D is unclear. The receptor was derived from a man aged 70-80 years with lung cancer. Written as DNA, the CDR3 is TGTGCCAGCAGCTTGGAGGTCGGAAACACCATATATTTT. It specifies CASSLEVGNTIYF.